The clone carrying this TCR beta chain has only a few counts. Its antigen is unknown. This entry is derived from a study of persistence of HIV-infected CD4 T cells. V shed 3 bases and J shed 4 bases, with 14 bases lying between them. The germline CDR1 and CDR2 sequences are SEHNR and FQNEAQ (reference sequence). This CDR3 contains 15 residues. Study-wide findings and caveats: Antigen-responding cells were enriched for degenerate expanded CDR3beta sequences.

Sequencing used immunoSEQ version 4 in survey mode. Each sample used up to roughly 1 ug genomic DNA diluted to around 9.9 ng/uL. The protocol was immunoSEQ multiplex PCR, while the TCRdb copy is restricted to in-frame clones and leaves out a portion. Among thousands of clones listed, around 67% were seen once. Lysates of CMV-infected fibroblasts at about 10 ug/mL stimulated these cells. Responding CD4+ T cells were sorted by upregulation of both CD40 ligand and CD69. Before stimulation, PBMCs underwent CD8+ T cell depletion. The gene calls are TRBV7-9 and TRBJ2-3; D might be TRBD1 or TRBD2, each matching 6 bases. The TCR was taken from an adult man with HIV who was CMV-seropositive. Sequenced material: CD4+ T cells sorted from PBMCs after roughly 17-hour stimulation, taken from a patient who received antiretroviral therapy. The CDR3 coding sequence is TGTGCCAGCAGCTTGGGCACAGGGAGGTCAGATACGCAGTATTTT. It translates to CASSLGTGRSDTQYF. Looking up the rest from reference TRBV7-9 and TRBJ2-3 gives the full variable domain: DTGVSQNPRHKITKRGQNVTFRCDPISEHNRLYWYRQTLGQGPEFLTYFQNEAQLEKSRLLSDRFSAERPKGSFSTLEIQRTEQGDSAMYLCASSLGTGRSDTQYFGPGTRLTVL.